This TCR beta chain was identified during a study of T and B cells in COVID-19 patients. Across the whole study: Of approximately 21 active-infection patients, under 15 were critically ill with mechanical ventilation or extracorporeal membrane oxygenation.

J gave up 1 base and V 3 bases, and 6 bases lay outside the gene matches. In germline, CDR1 is SGHDT, CDR2 YYEEEE. The CDR3 runs to 15 residues. General study points: At recovery TRB diversity and richness exceeded healthy donors, after highly clonal active COVID-19 repertoires. CD4+, regulatory T cell, CD8+ and sorted SARS-CoV-2-responsive or tetramer+ T cells were not yet sequenced.

In its sample, this clonotype was seen a few times. Its cognate antigen is unknown. BIOMED2 TRB-A/B primer pools were used in multiplex TRB PCR. TCRdb independently ran MiXCR on the multiplex PCR reads; one entry per CDR3 protein. The sample lists approximately 20,000 distinct CDR3 sequences, approximately 28% occurring once. Each TRB amplification used about 250-550 ng of genomic DNA from blood. The receptor was isolated from a human donor who had recovered from COVID-19. Material: blood. V is TRBV5-6 and J is TRBJ1-1; 7 bases are a match to TRBD1. This CDR3 is CASSSRQGPNTEAFF. CDR3 in DNA: TGTGCCAGCAGCTCCCGACAGGGCCCGAACACTGAAGCTTTCTTT.